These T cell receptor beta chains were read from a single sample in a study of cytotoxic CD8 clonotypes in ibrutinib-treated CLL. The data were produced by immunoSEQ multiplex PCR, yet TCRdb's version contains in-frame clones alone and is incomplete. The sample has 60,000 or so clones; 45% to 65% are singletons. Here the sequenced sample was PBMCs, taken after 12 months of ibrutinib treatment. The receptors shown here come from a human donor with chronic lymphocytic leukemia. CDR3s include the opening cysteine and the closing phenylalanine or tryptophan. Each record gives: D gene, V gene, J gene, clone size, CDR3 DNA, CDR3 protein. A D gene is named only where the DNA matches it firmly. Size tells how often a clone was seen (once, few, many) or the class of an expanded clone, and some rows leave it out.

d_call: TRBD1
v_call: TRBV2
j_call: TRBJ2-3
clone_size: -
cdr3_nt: TGTGCCAGCAGCACAGGGGCGGGCACAGATACGCAGTATTTT
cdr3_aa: CASSTGAGTDTQYF

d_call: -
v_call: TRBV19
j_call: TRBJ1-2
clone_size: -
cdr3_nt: TGTGCCAGTCAAAGGGATACGAACTATGGCTACACCTTC
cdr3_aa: CASQRDTNYGYTF

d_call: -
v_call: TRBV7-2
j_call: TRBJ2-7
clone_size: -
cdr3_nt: TGTGCCAGCAGCTTAGCCGGACGGTACTACGAGCAGTACTTC
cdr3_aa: CASSLAGRYYEQYF

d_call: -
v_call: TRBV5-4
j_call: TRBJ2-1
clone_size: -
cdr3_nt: TGTGCCGTCCTATCAGCGGGACAGGTCTCCTATGAGCAGTTCTTC
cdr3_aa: CAVLSAGQVSYEQFF

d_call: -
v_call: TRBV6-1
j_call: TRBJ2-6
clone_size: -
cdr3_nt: TGTGCCAGCAGTGAAACCGGGACGGGATCCTACTCTGGGGCCAACGTCCTGACTTTC
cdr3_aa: CASSETGTGSYSGANVLTF

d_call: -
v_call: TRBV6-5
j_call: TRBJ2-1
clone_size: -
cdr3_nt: TGTGCCAGCAGTTACAGTGGTGAGCAGTTCTTC
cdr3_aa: CASSYSGEQFF

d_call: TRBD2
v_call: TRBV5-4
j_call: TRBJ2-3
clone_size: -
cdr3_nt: TGTGCCAGCAGCTTGGGAGCGGGGGGCAGGTCAGATACGCAGTATTTT
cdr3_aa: CASSLGAGGRSDTQYF

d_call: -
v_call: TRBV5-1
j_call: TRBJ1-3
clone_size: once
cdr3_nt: TGCGCCAGCAGCTGGACACAGAATTCGGGTGGAAACACCATATATTTT
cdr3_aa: CASSWTQNSGGNTIYF

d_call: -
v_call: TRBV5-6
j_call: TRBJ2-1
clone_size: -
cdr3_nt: TGTGCCAGCAGCCAAAATATACGCAATGAGCAGTTCTTC
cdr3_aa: CASSQNIRNEQFF

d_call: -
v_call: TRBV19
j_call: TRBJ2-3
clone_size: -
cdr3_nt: TGTGCCAGTAGTAGGGGGGGGAAGACAGGGAAGCCGACAGATACGCAGTATTTT
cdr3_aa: CASSRGGKTGKPTDTQYF

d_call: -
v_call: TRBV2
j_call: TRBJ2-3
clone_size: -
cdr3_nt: TGTGCCAGCTTATCCGCTAGCCCGGCCACAGATACGCAGTATTTT
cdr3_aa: CASLSASPATDTQYF

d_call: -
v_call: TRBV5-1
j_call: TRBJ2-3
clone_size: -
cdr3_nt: TGCGCCAGCAGCTTGGCGTGGCCGTCGACTAGCACAGATACGCAGTATTTT
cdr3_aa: CASSLAWPSTSTDTQYF

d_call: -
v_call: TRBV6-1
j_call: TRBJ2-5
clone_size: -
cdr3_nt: TGTGCCAGCAGTGAAGCCCCGGGACCCGACCGGGAGACCCAGTACTTC
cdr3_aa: CASSEAPGPDRETQYF

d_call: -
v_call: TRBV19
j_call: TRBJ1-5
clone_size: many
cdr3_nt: TGTGCCAGTAGTATACAAGGGCCCGGACAGCCCCAGCATTTT
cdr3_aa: CASSIQGPGQPQHF

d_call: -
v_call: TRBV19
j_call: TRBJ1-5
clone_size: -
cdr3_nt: TGTGCCAGCAAAGCGGTGTCAGGCCAACAGCCCCAGCATTTT
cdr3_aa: CASKAVSGQQPQHF

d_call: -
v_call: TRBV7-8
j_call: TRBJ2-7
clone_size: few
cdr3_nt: TGTGCCAGCAGCCTCCTCTACGAGCAGTACTTC
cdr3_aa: CASSLLYEQYF

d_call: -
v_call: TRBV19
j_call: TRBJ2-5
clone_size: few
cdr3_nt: TGTGCCAGTAGTATCACGGACAGCCAAGAGACCCAGTACTTC
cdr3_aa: CASSITDSQETQYF

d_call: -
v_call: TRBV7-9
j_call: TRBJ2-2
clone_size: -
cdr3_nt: TGTGCCAGCAGCTTGGTCCAGAACACCGGGGAGCTGTTTTTT
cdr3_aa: CASSLVQNTGELFF

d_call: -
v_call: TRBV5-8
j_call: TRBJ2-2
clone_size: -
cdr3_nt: TGTGCCAGCACCAAGTGGGGGGTCACCGGGGAGCTGTTTTTT
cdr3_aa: CASTKWGVTGELFF

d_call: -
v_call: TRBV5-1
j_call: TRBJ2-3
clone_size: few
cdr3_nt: TGCGCCAGCAGCTCCTCTCCCGGGCCCCGGGCCACAGATACGCAGTATTTT
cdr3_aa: CASSSSPGPRATDTQYF

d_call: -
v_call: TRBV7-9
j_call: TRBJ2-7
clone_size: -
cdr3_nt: TGTGCCAGCAGCCATCGGGGCAGCTCCTACGAGCAGTACTTC
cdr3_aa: CASSHRGSSYEQYF

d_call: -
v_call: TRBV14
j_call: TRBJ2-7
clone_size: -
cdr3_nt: TGTGCCAGCAGTTTCGGACAGTACTACTACGAGCAGTACTTC
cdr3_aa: CASSFGQYYYEQYF

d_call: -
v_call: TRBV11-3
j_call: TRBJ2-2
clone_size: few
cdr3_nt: TGTGCCAGCAGCAGAGATGGAGTAGGGGAGCTGTTTTTT
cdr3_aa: CASSRDGVGELFF

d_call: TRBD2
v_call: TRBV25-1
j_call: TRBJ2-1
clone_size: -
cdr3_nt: TGTGCCAGCAGTGAACTAGCGGGAAGCTCCTACAATGAGCAGTTCTTC
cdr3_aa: CASSELAGSSYNEQFF

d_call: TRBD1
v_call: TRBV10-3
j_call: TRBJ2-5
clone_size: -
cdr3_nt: TGTGCCATCAGTGTTGGGACAGAAGAGACCCAGTACTTC
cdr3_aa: CAISVGTEETQYF

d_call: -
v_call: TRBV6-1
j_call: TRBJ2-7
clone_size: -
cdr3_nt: TGTGCCAGCAGCCTAGCGACCTACGAGCAGTACTTC
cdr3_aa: CASSLATYEQYF

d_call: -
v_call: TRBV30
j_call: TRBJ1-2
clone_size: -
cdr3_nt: TGTGCCTGGAGTGTATCGGTAAAGCCCCTGATAACGGATGGCTACACCTTC
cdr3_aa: CAWSVSVKPLITDGYTF

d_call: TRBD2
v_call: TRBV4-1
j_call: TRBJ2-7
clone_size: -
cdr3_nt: TGCGCCAGCAGCCTCTACTTAGCGGGAGGGCCGTACGAGCAGTACTTC
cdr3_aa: CASSLYLAGGPYEQYF

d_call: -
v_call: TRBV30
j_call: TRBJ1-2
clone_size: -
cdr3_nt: TGTGCCTGGAGTGTTTTCCCCCGAAAACTTCAACTTGGCTACACCTTC
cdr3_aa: CAWSVFPRKLQLGYTF

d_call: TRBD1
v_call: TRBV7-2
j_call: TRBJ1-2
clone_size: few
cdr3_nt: TGTGCCAGCAGCTTCGGGACAGCACCTTATGGCTACACCTTC
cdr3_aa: CASSFGTAPYGYTF

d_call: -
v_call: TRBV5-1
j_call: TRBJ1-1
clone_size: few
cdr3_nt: TGCGCCAGCAGTGAAATAGCCGTAGGGACTGAAGCTTTCTTT
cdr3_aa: CASSEIAVGTEAFF

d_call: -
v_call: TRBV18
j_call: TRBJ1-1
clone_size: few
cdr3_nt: TGTGCCAGCTCCACAGTGAACACTGAAGCTTTCTTT
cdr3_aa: CASSTVNTEAFF

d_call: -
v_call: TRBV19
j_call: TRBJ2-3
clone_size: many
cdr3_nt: TGTGCCAGTAGTTCCCTCGGACTGGGGGATACGCAGTATTTT
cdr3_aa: CASSSLGLGDTQYF

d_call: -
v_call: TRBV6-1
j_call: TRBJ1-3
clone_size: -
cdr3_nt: TGTGCCAGCAGTCCATCCCACCACTCTGGAAACACCATATATTTT
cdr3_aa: CASSPSHHSGNTIYF

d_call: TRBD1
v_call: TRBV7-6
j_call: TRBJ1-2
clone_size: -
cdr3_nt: TGTGCCAGCAGCTTAGTAGCAGGGGGCGGTGGCTACACCTTC
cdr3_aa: CASSLVAGGGGYTF

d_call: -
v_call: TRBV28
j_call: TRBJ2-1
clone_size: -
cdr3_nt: TGTGCCAGCAGTCCGACACCTACCTCCTACAATGAGCAGTTCTTC
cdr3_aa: CASSPTPTSYNEQFF

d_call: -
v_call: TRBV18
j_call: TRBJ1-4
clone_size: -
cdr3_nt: TGTGCCAGCTCACCCACAGGGCCGGGTGAAAAACTGTTTTTT
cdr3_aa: CASSPTGPGEKLFF

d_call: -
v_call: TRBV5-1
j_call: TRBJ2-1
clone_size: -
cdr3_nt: TGCGCCAGCTCCAGGTCGGGCGGTAACTACAATGAGCAGTTCTTC
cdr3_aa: CASSRSGGNYNEQFF

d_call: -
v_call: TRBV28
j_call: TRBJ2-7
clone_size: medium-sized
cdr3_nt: TGTGCCAGCAGTCCCCCGAACGGGAGAACCGTCGAGCAGTACTTC
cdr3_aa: CASSPPNGRTVEQYF

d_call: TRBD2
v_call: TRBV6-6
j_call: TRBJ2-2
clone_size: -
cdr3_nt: TGTGCCAGCAGCCAGACTAGCGGGAGAGCCGGGGAGCTGTTTTTT
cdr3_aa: CASSQTSGRAGELFF

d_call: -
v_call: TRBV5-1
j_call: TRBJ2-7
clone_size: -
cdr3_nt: TGCGCCAGCAGCCGGGACGGTTCCTACGAGCAGTACTTC
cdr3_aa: CASSRDGSYEQYF

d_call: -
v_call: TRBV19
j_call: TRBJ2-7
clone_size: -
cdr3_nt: TGTGCCAGTAGCCCCTCTTTGGGCGGAACACGTTTCTACGAGCAGTACTTC
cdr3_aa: CASSPSLGGTRFYEQYF